The TCR beta chain under discussion was sequenced for a study of T-cell reconstitution after alpha-beta-depleted transplantation in children. Findings of the study overall: After transplant, high TCRbeta diversity at day 60 in some patients arose from surviving recipient T cells and thymic progenitors. Hyperexpanded clones declined; after one year, newly produced T cells mostly supplied diversity. Approximately two months post-transplant, alpha-beta T cells reportedly originated from several hundred expanded graft clones.

This clonotype was recorded a few times. The antigen is not known. Germline V gene lookup returns CDR1 SGHTA and CDR2 FQGNSA. Between the trimmed V and J ends, which lost 2 bases and 2 bases, there was a span of 12 bases. This CDR3 comprises 15 residues. Library preparation (for TCRbeta) was performed with unique molecular identifiers. TCRdb passed the PCR reads through MiXCR, listing each CDR3 protein once. This table holds about 130,000 distinct CDR3 sequences, roughly 10% found once. This material consisted of PBMCs, mostly from graft donor cells, taken 180 days after TCRalphabeta/CD19-depleted stem cell transplant. This TCR derives from a girl less than two years old who had a stem cell transplant for combined immunodeficiency, so the T cells may come from the graft donor. The chain employs TRBV7-2 and TRBJ1-1; D is possibly TRBD1 (5 bases). The CDR3 nucleotides read TGTGCCAGCAGCTTATCGTCGGGGCTTAACACTGAAGCTTTCTTT. Its translation is CASSLSSGLNTEAFF.